The 25 T cell receptor beta chains below all came from one sample that was sequenced in a study of early T cells in non-severe SARS-CoV-2 infection. TCRdb processed the 5' RACE reads anew with MiXCR; each CDR3 protein has one entry. The sample has about 46,000 distinct CDR3 sequences, 5% to 6% seen once. The starting material was whole blood, obtained at baseline. The receptors here all came from an adult who was a healthcare worker with PCR-confirmed SARS-CoV-2 infection or an uninfected control (not recorded which).

The J gene is TRBJ2-3, the V gene TRBV27, with 7 bases fitting TRBD2. CDR3 length: 13 residues. V was clipped by 5 bases and J by 7 bases; unmatched bases: 6. Germline CDR1 and CDR2: MNHEY and SMNVEV (reference sequence). The CDR3 reads CASSIRDYHTQYF. The CDR3 coding sequence is TGTGCCAGCAGTATCCGGGACTACCATACGCAGTATTTT.

The chain joins TRBV7-8 to TRBJ2-7, with 8 bases lining up with TRBD1. The CDR3 runs 16 residues. The germline V gene encodes CDR1 SGHVS and CDR2 FQNEAQ. J lost 1 base, V lost 4 bases, and 9 bases had no gene match. DNA for the CDR3: TGTGCCAGCAGCTCCTCCAGGGGGCTGGGTTCCTACGAGCAGTACTTC. Residues: CASSSSRGLGSYEQYF. Supplemented by reference TRBV7-8 and TRBJ2-7, the full variable domain reads GAGVSQSPRYKVAKRGQDVALRCDPISGHVSLFWYQQALGQGPEFLTYFQNEAQLDKSGLPSDRFFAERPEGSVSTLKIQRTQQEDSAVYLCASSSSRGLGSYEQYFGPGTRLTVT.

This clonotype was observed at least ten times. This chain connects TRBV3-1 to TRBJ2-7; weak D call: TRBD1 (6 bases). V dropped 4 bases and J dropped 4 bases, with 20 bases sitting between them. Germline CDR1 reads LGHDT; CDR2 reads YNNKEL (reference sequence). CDR3 size: 16 residues. For the CDR3, the DNA is TGTGCCAGCAGCCCATCAGGACAGAAAAAAGGGTACGAGCAGTACTTC. It specifies CASSPSGQKKGYEQYF.

Many counts were recorded for this clonotype. The chain couples TRBV20-1 to TRBJ2-1; TRBD1 aligns across 8 bases. V shed 6 bases, J shed 2 bases, and the junction held 9 bases outside the gene matches. The CDR3 has 15 amino acids. Germline V gene lookup returns CDR1 DFQATT and CDR2 SNEGSKA (reference sequence). The CDR3 nucleotides are TGCAGTGCGGAATCCGACAGGGGCCCCTACAATGAGCAGTTCTTC. It codes for CSAESDRGPYNEQFF.

The J gene is TRBJ2-5, the V gene TRBV2, with 8 bases matching TRBD1. Trimming took 4 bases from V and 5 from J; bases not matched to a gene: 6. The germline gives CDR1 SNHLY, CDR2 FYNNEI. This CDR3 has 14 amino acids. The CDR3 sequence: CASSGTGRWETQYF. CDR3 DNA: TGTGCCAGCAGTGGGACAGGGCGGTGGGAGACCCAGTACTTC.

This rearrangement joins TRBV4-2 to TRBJ2-3; the match to TRBD2 covers 13 bases. The CDR3 has 16 residues. V was clipped by 4 bases and J by 5 bases; unmatched bases: 6. Germline V gives CDR1 LGHNA, CDR2 YNFKEQ. This chain's CDR3 is CASSLTSGRAKDTQYF. The CDR3, as DNA: TGTGCCAGCAGCCTCACTAGCGGGAGGGCCAAAGATACGCAGTATTTT.

This clonotype was counted at least ten times. The chain employs TRBV28 and TRBJ1-5, with a tentative D call TRBD1 (5 bases). Trimming took 4 bases from V and 3 from J, leaving 16 bases between them. The germline CDR1 and CDR2 sequences are MDHEN and SYDVKM. The CDR3 contains 16 residues. CDR3 protein: CASSWEGMGDNQPQHF. The CDR3 region has the DNA TGTGCCAGCAGTTGGGAGGGGATGGGAGACAATCAGCCCCAGCATTTT.

This clonotype was seen many times. The chain couples TRBV18 to TRBJ2-5, with 9 nucleotides matching TRBD2. V shed 2 bases and J 6 bases; nucleotides not matched to a gene: 10. The germline CDR1 and CDR2 sequences are KGHSH and LQKENI. The CDR3 loop spans 16 amino acids. CDR3 sequence (DNA): TGTGCCAGCTCACCAAGGGTTAGCGGGAGCAGGAAGACCCAGTACTTC. As protein: CASSPRVSGSRKTQYF.

This clonotype was recorded at least ten times. The chain has TRBV6-4 and TRBJ1-1, with TRBD1 as a possible D gene (5 bases). Germline V lookup: CDR1 MRHNA, CDR2 SNTAGT. The V end lost 5 bases, the J end lost 3 bases, and 19 bases lay between the germline ends. This CDR3 comprises 16 residues. The chain's CDR3 is CASSPTGGSYDTEAFF. As DNA, the CDR3 is TGTGCCAGCAGTCCCACGGGGGGGTCTTATGACACTGAAGCTTTCTTT.

This clonotype was recorded many times. The chain combines TRBV7-8 with TRBJ1-2; TRBD1 aligns across 10 bases. The CDR3 covers 17 residues. V was clipped by 1 base and J by 8 bases; unmatched bases: 13. Germline assignment: CDR1 SGHVS and CDR2 FQNEAQ. The DNA of the CDR3 is TGTGCCAGCAGCTTAGGGGGACAGGGGATTGAAGCGGTCGGCTACACCTTC. Amino acid sequence: CASSLGGQGIEAVGYTF. The complete variable domain, with remaining parts taken from reference TRBV7-8 and TRBJ1-2, reads GAGVSQSPRYKVAKRGQDVALRCDPISGHVSLFWYQQALGQGPEFLTYFQNEAQLDKSGLPSDRFFAERPEGSVSTLKIQRTQQEDSAVYLCASSLGGQGIEAVGYTFGSGTRLTVV.

A note on this clonotype: Its ends do not fully match the called genes, so a read error is possible. The chain joins TRBV9 to TRBJ1-1, with TRBD1 matching 7 bases. Germline V lookup: CDR1 SGDLS, CDR2 YYNGEE. The CDR3 runs to 14 residues. CDR3 nucleotide sequence: TGTGCCAGCAGCGTAGGGGACAGCCGGGACGAAGCTCTCTTT. It is translated as CASSVGDSRDEALF.

Ten or more counts support this clonotype. A much bigger clone sits one base away, suggesting this may be a read error. The V gene is TRBV5-1, the J gene TRBJ1-1; 9 bases align to TRBD1. The junction had 1 base not matched to a gene; V was cut back by 3 bases and J by 1 base. The CDR3 runs to 14 residues. Germline V gives CDR1 SGHRS, CDR2 YFSETQ. CDR3 region: CASSWGQGNTEAFF. CDR3 bases: TGCGCCAGCAGCTGGGGACAGGGGAACACTGAAGCTTTCTTT.

This clonotype has a handful of counts. J is TRBJ2-2 and V is TRBV5-1; 7 nucleotides agree with TRBD2. Germline V CDR1 and CDR2: SGHRS, YFSETQ. There are 15 residues in the CDR3. V trimming: 1 base; J trimming: 6 bases; junction bases outside the gene matches: 6. The CDR3 sequence: CASSLRLAEPGELFF. In DNA, the CDR3 is TGCGCCAGCAGCTTGCGGCTAGCGGAACCCGGGGAGCTGTTTTTT.

This clonotype appeared many times. V and J are TRBV5-4 and TRBJ2-1, with TRBD1 matching over 10 bases. The CDR3 extends over 16 amino acids. V lost 2 bases to trimming and J lost 2 bases; unmatched junction nucleotides: 4. Germline CDR1 is SGHNT and CDR2 is YYREEE (reference sequence). Here the CDR3 reads CASSFGQGGPYNEQFF. CDR3 DNA sequence: TGTGCCAGCAGCTTTGGACAGGGGGGCCCCTACAATGAGCAGTTCTTC. The complete variable domain, with remaining parts taken from reference TRBV5-4 and TRBJ2-1, reads ETGVTQSPTHLIKTRGQQVTLRCSSQSGHNTVSWYQQALGQGPQFIFQYYREEENGRGNFPPRFSGLQFPNYSSELNVNALELDDSALYLCASSFGQGGPYNEQFFGPGTRLTVL.

The sample holds many counts of this clonotype. The chain uses TRBV15 and TRBJ2-3; 9 bases line up with TRBD2. This CDR3 is built from 16 residues. V gave up 3 bases and J gave up 2 bases; unmatched junction bases: 6. Germline values: CDR1 LNHNV, CDR2 YYDKDF (reference sequence). Here the CDR3 DNA reads TGTGCCACCAGCAGTATAGCGGGAGAGTACACAGATACGCAGTATTTT. This codes for CATSSIAGEYTDTQYF.

In this sample, this clonotype is medium-sized. The chain has TRBV3-1 and TRBJ2-5; 12 bases line up with TRBD2. The trim removed 0 bases at V and 3 bases at J, leaving 11 bases unmatched. The V gene's germline CDR1 is LGHDT and CDR2 YNNKEL (reference sequence). The length of the CDR3 is 19 residues. CDR3 sequence reads: CASSQEPKTSGRPKETQYF. The CDR3 nucleotides are TGTGCCAGCAGCCAAGAACCCAAAACTAGCGGGAGGCCCAAAGAGACCCAGTACTTC.

This clonotype has at least ten counts. The chain carries TRBV29-1 and TRBJ1-1; D is uncertain. The CDR3 spans 11 residues. Germline V gene data show CDR1 as SQVTM and CDR2 as ANQGSEA. Trimming stripped 6 bases from V and 1 base from J, with 6 bases between. The CDR3 spells CSVGKNTEAFF. The CDR3 nucleotides are TGCAGCGTGGGAAAGAACACTGAAGCTTTCTTT.

This clonotype was found a few times. This sequence joins TRBV18 and TRBJ1-4, with TRBD1 matching over 8 bases. The CDR3 spans 15 residues. CDR1 KGHSH and CDR2 LQKENI come from the germline V gene. The V gene end was trimmed by 0 bases and the J gene end by 7 bases; junction bases not matched to a gene: 4. The chain's CDR3 is CASSPPGTGGEKLFF. CDR3 bases: TGTGCCAGCTCACCACCGGGTACAGGGGGTGAAAAACTGTTTTTT. Combining the CDR3 with reference TRBV18 and TRBJ1-4 gives the whole variable domain NAGVMQNPRHLVRRRGQEARLRCSPMKGHSHVYWYRQLPEEGLKFMVYLQKENIIDESGMPKERFSAEFPKEGPSILRIQQVVRGDSAAYFCASSPPGTGGEKLFFGSGTQLSVL.

This clonotype was recorded at least ten times. The chain links TRBV7-2 to TRBJ2-7, with a weak D call TRBD1 (5 bases). The V gene lost 2 bases and the J gene lost 6 bases, with 14 bases spanning the gap. The CDR3 runs to 14 residues. Germline V lookup: CDR1 SGHTA, CDR2 FQGNSA. The CDR3 protein is CASSLLGAGSEQYF. The CDR3 nucleotides are TGTGCCAGCAGCTTATTAGGCGCAGGGTCCGAGCAGTACTTC.

This clonotype has just a few counts. Mismatch with germline at one junction end may stem from a read error. J is TRBJ2-1 and V is TRBV11-2; D perhaps matches TRBD2 (5 bases). Germline loops: CDR1 SGHAT, CDR2 FQNNGV. The CDR3 runs to 13 residues. CDR3 nucleotides: TGTGCCAGCAGCGACCGATATGAGGGCGATGGTGCCTTC. Protein sequence: CASSDRYEGDGAF.

This clonotype has at least ten counts. The chain is built from TRBV6-6 and TRBJ2-7; 7 bases are a match to TRBD2. The CDR3 covers 14 residues. J gave up 7 bases and V 0 bases, and 6 bases lay outside the gene matches. Germline loops: CDR1 MNHNY, CDR2 SVGAGI (reference sequence). The CDR3 region is CASSYSGGAREQYF. The CDR3 DNA reads TGTGCCAGCAGTTACTCGGGAGGGGCGAGGGAGCAGTACTTC.

Many counts were recorded for this clonotype. The chain is built from TRBV19 and TRBJ1-5; no reliable D call. Trimming took 5 bases from V and 1 from J, leaving 3 bases between them. Germline V gene sequence: CDR1 LNHDA, CDR2 SQIVND (reference sequence). The CDR3 is 12 residues long. The CDR3 DNA reads as TGTGCCAGTAGTTACAGCAATCAGCCCCAGCATTTT. Protein: CASSYSNQPQHF.

The genes are TRBV5-1 and TRBJ2-1; 7 bases align to TRBD2. Germline CDR1 reads SGHRS; CDR2 reads YFSETQ. V lost 4 bases to trimming and J lost 2 bases; unmatched junction nucleotides: 6. The CDR3 sequence is 15 residues long. The CDR3 nucleotides are TGCGCCAGCAGCACCGGACGGGGGGCCTACAATGAGCAGTTCTTC. Translating gives CASSTGRGAYNEQFF. Drawing the rest from reference TRBV5-1 and TRBJ2-1, the complete variable domain is KAGVTQTPRYLIKTRGQQVTLSCSPISGHRSVSWYQQTPGQGLQFLFEYFSETQRNKGNFPGRFSGRQFSNSRSEMNVSTLELGDSALYLCASSTGRGAYNEQFFGPGTRLTVL.

The chain uses TRBV3-1 and TRBJ2-1, with D possibly matching TRBD2 (5 bases). Germline V CDR1 and CDR2: LGHDT, YNNKEL (reference sequence). The length of the CDR3 is 14 residues. The V end lost 4 bases, the J end lost 5 bases, and 12 bases lay between the germline ends. The CDR3 sequence is CASSREAGNNEQFF. The CDR3 region has the DNA TGTGCCAGCAGCCGAGAGGCGGGCAACAATGAGCAGTTCTTC.

This clonotype appeared many times. The chain is built from TRBV25-1 and TRBJ1-2; 7 bases agree with TRBD1. The trim removed 7 bases at V and 0 bases at J, leaving 8 bases unmatched. This CDR3 spans 15 amino acids. Germline V lookup: CDR1 MGHDK, CDR2 SYGVNS. In nucleotides, the CDR3 is TGTGCCAGCACCGTCGGGACAGATCCTAACTATGGCTACACCTTC. This translates into CASTVGTDPNYGYTF.